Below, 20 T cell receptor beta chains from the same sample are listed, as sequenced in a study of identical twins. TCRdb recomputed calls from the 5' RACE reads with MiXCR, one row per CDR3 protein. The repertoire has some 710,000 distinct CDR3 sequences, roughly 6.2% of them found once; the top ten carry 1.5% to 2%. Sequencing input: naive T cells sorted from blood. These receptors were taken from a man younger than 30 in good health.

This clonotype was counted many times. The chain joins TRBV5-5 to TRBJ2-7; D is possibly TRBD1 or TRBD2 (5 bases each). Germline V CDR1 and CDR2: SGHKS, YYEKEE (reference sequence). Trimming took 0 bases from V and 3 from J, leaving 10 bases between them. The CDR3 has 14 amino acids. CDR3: CASSLVGRDYEQYF. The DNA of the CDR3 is TGTGCCAGCAGCTTGGTGGGACGGGACTACGAGCAGTACTTC.

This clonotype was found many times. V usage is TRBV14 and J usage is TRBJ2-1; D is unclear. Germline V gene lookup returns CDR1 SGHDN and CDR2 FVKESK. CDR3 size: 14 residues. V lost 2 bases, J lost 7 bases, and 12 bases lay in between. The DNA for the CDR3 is TGTGCCAGCAGCCAACTAATGTGGGGAAATGAGCAGTTCTTC. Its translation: CASSQLMWGNEQFF.

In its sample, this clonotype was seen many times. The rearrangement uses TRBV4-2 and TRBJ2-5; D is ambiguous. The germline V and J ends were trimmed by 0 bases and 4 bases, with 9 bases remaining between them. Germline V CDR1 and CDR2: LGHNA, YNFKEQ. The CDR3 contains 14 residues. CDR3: CASSQDSVLETQYF. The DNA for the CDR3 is TGTGCCAGCAGCCAAGATTCGGTGTTAGAGACCCAGTACTTC.

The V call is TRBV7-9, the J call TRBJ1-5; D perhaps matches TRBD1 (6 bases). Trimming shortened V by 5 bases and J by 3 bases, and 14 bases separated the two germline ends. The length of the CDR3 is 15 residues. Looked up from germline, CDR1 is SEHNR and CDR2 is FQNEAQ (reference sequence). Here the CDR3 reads CASSQTDRVNQPQHF. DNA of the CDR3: TGTGCCAGCAGCCAAACGGACAGAGTCAATCAGCCCCAGCATTTT.

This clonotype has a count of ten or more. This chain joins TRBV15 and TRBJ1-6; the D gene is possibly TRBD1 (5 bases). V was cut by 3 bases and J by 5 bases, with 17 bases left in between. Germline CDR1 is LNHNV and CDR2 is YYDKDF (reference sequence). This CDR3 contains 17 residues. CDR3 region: CATSSSWGGENNSPLHF. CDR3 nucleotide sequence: TGTGCCACCAGCAGTTCGTGGGGCGGGGAAAATAATTCACCCCTCCACTTT.

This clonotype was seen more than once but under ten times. The CDR3, as DNA: TGTGCCACCAGTGATTTGAATACGCAGTATTTT. Its translation is CATSDLNTQYF. The V call is TRBV24-1, the J call TRBJ2-3; no clear D. The CDR3 is made up of 11 amino acids. V lost 0 bases and J 7 bases, leaving 1 base between the germline ends. Germline V lookup: CDR1 KGHDR, CDR2 SFDVKD.

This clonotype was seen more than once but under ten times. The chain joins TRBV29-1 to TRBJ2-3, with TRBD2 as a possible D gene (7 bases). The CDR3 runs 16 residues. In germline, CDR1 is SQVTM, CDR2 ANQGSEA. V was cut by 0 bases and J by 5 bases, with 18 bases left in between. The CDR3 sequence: CSVEDPQGGGGDTQYF. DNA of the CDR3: TGCAGCGTTGAAGACCCCCAGGGAGGGGGGGGAGATACGCAGTATTTT.

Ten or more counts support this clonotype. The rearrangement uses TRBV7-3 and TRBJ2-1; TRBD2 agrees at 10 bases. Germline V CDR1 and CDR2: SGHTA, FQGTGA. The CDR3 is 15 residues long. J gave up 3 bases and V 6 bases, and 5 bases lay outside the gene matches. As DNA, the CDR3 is TGTGCCAGCAGACCTGGGACTAGCGACTACAATGAGCAGTTCTTC. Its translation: CASRPGTSDYNEQFF.

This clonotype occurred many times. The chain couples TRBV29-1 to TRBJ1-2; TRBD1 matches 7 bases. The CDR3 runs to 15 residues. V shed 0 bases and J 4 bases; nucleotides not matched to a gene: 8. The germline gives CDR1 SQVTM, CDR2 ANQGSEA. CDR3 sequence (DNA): TGCAGCGTTGAAGATCGGATAGGGGGCGTCTATGGCTACACCTTC. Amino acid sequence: CSVEDRIGGVYGYTF.

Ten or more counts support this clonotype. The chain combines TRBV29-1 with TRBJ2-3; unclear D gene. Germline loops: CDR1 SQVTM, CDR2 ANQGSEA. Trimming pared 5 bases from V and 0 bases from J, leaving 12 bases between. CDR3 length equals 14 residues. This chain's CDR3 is CSVHSPSSTDTQYF. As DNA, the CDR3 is TGCAGCGTTCATTCACCCTCTAGCACAGATACGCAGTATTTT.

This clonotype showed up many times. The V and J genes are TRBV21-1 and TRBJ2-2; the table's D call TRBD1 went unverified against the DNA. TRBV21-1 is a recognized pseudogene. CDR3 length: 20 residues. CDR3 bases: TGTGCCAGCAGCTACGATAAACCTATTTTAGGCGCCGGGTACACCGGGGAGCTGTTTTTT. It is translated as CASSYDKPILGAGYTGELFF.

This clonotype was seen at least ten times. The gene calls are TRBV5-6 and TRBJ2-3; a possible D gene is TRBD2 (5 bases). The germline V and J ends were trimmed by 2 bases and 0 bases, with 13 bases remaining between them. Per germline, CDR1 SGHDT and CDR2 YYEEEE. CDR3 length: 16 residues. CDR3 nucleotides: TGTGCCAGCAGCTTAGGCGCGGGCCTGAGCACAGATACGCAGTATTTT. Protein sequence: CASSLGAGLSTDTQYF.

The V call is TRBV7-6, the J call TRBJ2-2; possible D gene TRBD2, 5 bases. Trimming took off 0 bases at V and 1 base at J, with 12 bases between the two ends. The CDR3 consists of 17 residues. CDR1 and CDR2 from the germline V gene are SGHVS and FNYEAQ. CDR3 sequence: CASSLAWGEKNTGELFF. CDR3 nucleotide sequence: TGTGCCAGCAGCTTAGCCTGGGGAGAGAAGAACACCGGGGAGCTGTTTTTT. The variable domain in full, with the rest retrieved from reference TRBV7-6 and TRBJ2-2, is GAGVSQSPRYKVTKRGQDVALRCDPISGHVSLYWYRQALGQGPEFLTYFNYEAQQDKSGLPNDRFSAERPEGSISTLTIQRTEQRDSAMYRCASSLAWGEKNTGELFFGEGSRLTVL.

The CDR3: CASSPPDGVDTGELFF. DNA of the CDR3: TGTGCCAGCTCACCACCGGACGGAGTGGACACCGGGGAGCTGTTTTTT. The J gene is TRBJ2-2, the V gene TRBV18; D not certain. Trimming removed 0 bases from V and 3 bases from J, with 11 bases in between. The CDR3 is 16 amino acids. CDR1 KGHSH and CDR2 LQKENI come from the germline V gene.

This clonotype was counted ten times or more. The CDR3 DNA sequence: TGTGCCAGCAGCTTGCACAGGGACCGCGAGCAGTACTTC. It encodes CASSLHRDREQYF. The J gene is TRBJ2-7, the V gene TRBV7-9; TRBD1 might be the D (6 bases). Per the germline V gene, CDR1 is SEHNR and CDR2 is FQNEAQ (reference sequence). This CDR3 is built from 13 residues. Trimming left V 3 bases short and J 6 bases short, with 12 bases between.

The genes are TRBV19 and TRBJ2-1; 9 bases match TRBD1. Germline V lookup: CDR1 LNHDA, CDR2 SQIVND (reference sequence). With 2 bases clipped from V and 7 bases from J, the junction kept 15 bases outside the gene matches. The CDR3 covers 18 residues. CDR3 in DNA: TGTGCCAGTAGTATAAAGCTCCCGGGACAGGGCATGGGGAATGAGCAGTTCTTC. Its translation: CASSIKLPGQGMGNEQFF.

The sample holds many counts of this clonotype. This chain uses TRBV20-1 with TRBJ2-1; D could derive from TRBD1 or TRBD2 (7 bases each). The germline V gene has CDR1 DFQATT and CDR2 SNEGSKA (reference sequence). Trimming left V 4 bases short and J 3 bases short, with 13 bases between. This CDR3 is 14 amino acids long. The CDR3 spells CSAKSGGDYNEQFF. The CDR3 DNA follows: TGCAGTGCTAAATCAGGGGGGGACTACAATGAGCAGTTCTTC.

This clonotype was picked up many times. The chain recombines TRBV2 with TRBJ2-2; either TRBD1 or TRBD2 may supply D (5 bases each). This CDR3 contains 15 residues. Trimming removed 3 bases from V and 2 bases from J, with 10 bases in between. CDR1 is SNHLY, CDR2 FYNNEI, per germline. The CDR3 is CASSDQGPNTGELFF. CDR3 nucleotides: TGTGCCAGCAGTGACCAGGGACCCAACACCGGGGAGCTGTTTTTT. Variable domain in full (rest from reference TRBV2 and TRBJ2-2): EPEVTQTPSHQVTQMGQEVILRCVPISNHLYFYWYRQILGQKVEFLVSFYNNEISEKSEIFDDQFSVERPDGSNFTLKIRSTKLEDSAMYFCASSDQGPNTGELFFGEGSRLTVL.

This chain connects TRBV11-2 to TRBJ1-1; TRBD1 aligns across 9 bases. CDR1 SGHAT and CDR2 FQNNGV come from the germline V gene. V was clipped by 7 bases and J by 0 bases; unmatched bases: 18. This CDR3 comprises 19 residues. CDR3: CASNPQGARLSFMNTEAFF. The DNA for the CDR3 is TGTGCCAGCAACCCACAGGGGGCGCGATTGTCTTTCATGAACACTGAAGCTTTCTTT. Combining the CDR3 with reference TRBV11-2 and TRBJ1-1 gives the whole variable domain EAGVAQSPRYKIIEKRQSVAFWCNPISGHATLYWYQQILGQGPKLLIQFQNNGVVDDSQLPKDRFSAERLKGVDSTLKIQPAKLEDSAVYLCASNPQGARLSFMNTEAFFGQGTRLTVV.

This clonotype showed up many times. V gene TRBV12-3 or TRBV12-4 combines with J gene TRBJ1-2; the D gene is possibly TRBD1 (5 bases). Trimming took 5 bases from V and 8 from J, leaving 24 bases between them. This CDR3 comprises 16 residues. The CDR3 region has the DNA TGTGCCAGCAGTCCACCGGCTTCCGGGGCCTTCGGCGGCTACACCTTC. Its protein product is CASSPPASGAFGGYTF.